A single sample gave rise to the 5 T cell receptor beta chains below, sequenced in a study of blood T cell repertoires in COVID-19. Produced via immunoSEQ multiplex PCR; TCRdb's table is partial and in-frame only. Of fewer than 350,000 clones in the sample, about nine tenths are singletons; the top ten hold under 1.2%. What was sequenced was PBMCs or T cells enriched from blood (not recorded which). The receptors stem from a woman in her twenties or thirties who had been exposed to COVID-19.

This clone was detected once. CDR3 sequence (DNA): TGTGCCATCGGGAGCGGGAGAGCAGATACGCAGTATTTT. Translated, it gives CAIGSGRADTQYF. The rearrangement joins TRBV27 to TRBJ2-3, with TRBD2 matching 8 bases. The CDR3 consists of 13 residues. Trimming cost V 10 bases and J 4 bases; bases outside gene matches: 7. Germline V gene sequence: CDR1 MNHEY, CDR2 SMNVEV (reference sequence).

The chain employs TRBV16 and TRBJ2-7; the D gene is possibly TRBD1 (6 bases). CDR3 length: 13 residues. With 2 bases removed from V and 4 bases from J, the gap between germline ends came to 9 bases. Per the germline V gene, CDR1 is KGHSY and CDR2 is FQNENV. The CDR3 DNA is TGTGCCAGCAGCCAAGGACAGACATACGAGCAGTACTTC. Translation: CASSQGQTYEQYF.

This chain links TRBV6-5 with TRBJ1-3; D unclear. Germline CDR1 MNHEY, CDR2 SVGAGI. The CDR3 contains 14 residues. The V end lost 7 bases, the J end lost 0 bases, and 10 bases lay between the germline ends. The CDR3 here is CASKSRVSGNTIYF. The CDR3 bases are TGTGCCAGCAAGTCCCGGGTCTCTGGAAACACCATATATTTT.

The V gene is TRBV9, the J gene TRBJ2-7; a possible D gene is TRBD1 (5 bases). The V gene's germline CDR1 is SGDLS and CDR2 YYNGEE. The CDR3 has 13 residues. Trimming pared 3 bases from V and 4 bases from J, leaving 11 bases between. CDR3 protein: CASSGKSGYEQYF. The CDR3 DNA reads TGTGCCAGCAGCGGAAAGTCAGGGTACGAGCAGTACTTC.

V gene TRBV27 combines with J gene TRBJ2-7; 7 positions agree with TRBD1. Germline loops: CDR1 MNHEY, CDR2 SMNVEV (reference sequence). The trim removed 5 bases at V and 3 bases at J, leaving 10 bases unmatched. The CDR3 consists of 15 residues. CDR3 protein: CASSASTGWIYEQYF. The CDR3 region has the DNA TGTGCCAGCAGTGCCTCGACAGGGTGGATCTACGAGCAGTACTTC.